This T cell receptor (beta chain) originates from a study of T cells in Graves' hyperthyroidism and ophthalmopathy. Study summary: Peripheral blood was secured at the point of initial diagnosis, before any treatment. Notes on the study in general: By a 13 V-J model, ophthalmopathy was set apart from stable hyperthyroidism.

TCR beta CDR3 regions were amplified from RNA. During a first-round RT-PCR of the TCR CDR3, the HTBI primer set was used. TCRdb reprocessed the multiplex PCR reads with MiXCR, giving one entry per CDR3 protein. The sample holds about 720,000 distinct CDR3 sequences, about a sixth seen once. Stable Graves' hyperthyroidism denoted no ophthalmopathy progression over 18 months. Exclusion criteria comprised uncontrolled infection, other autoimmune disease, pregnancy or lactation. The CDR3 is 13 amino acids. Trimming cost V 3 bases and J 1 base, with 9 bases left between them. Germline V lookup: CDR1 DFQATT, CDR2 SNEGSKA (reference sequence). This clonotype was counted between two and nine times. Its antigen is still unknown.

Source material: blood. The gene calls are TRBV20-1 and TRBJ1-1; D not resolved. This clonotype originated in a man younger than 35 with Graves' hyperthyroidism. The chain's CDR3 is CSASLGPNTEAFF. CDR3 sequence (DNA): TGCAGTGCTAGCTTGGGCCCGAACACTGAAGCTTTCTTT.